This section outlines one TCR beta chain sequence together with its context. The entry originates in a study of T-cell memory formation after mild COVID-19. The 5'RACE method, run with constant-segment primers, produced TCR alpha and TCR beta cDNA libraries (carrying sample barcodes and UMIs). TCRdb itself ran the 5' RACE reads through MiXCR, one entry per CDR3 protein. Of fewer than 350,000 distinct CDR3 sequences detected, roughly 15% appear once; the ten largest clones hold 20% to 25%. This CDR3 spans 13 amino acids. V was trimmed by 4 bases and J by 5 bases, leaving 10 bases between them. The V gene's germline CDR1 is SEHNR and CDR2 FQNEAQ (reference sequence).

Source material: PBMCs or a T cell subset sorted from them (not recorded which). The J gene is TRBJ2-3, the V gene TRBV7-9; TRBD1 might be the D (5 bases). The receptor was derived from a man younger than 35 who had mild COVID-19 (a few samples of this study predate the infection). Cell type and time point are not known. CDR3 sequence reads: CASSSRQIDTQYF. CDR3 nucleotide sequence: TGTGCCAGCAGCTCCAGACAGATAGATACGCAGTATTTT.